This T cell receptor beta chain was recorded in a study of post-analysis software for immune sequencing data. The study, taken as a whole, reports: When patients were compared with controls, a handful of TRBV segments were more frequent, TRBV5-6, TRBV5-1 and TRBV20-1 among them.

This clonotype was detected only once. Its antigen is currently unknown. CDR1 and CDR2 from the germline V gene are SQVTM and ANQGSEA. This CDR3 has 11 amino acids. Unique molecular identifiers were built into the TCR beta cDNA libraries. TCRdb re-analysed the PCR reads in MiXCR, keeping a single row per CDR3 protein. This sample has around 770,000 distinct CDR3 sequences; just over 45% occur once, and the top ten carry approximately 5%. The TCR was taken from a girl aged 10 to 17 with multiple sclerosis. Material for sequencing was blood. The chain recombines TRBV29-1 with TRBJ2-4; D is undetermined. The J call may be mistaken, given a closer DNA end match to TRBJ2-7. As DNA, the CDR3 is TGCAGCGTTGTAAACAGCTACGAGCAGTACTTC. Protein product: CSVVNSYEQYF.